In this sample, the clone carrying this TCR beta chain turned up a few times. This sample was included in a study of blood T cell repertoires in COVID-19. Looking at the study overall: The United States, Italy and Spain supplied acute and convalescent COVID-19 samples. Sample material is recorded as cDNA or gDNA derived from T cells, B-cell-depleted T cells, or PBMCs.

Trimming stripped 0 bases from V and 4 bases from J, with 10 bases between. From germline, CDR1 is SGHRS and CDR2 YFSETQ. This CDR3 contains 14 residues. The table came from immunoSEQ multiplex PCR; TCRdb's copy has only in-frame clones and leaves some out. The sample carries 45,000 to 55,000 clones, about 92% recorded once. Sequenced material: peripheral blood. V is TRBV5-1 and J is TRBJ1-1; no definite D call. The TCR comes from a human donor in a cohort sampled during active COVID-19. This CDR3 reads CASSLDSGSTEAFF. CDR3 DNA: TGCGCCAGCAGCTTGGATTCAGGATCCACTGAAGCTTTCTTT.